The 12 T cell receptor beta chains below were found in one sample sequenced in a study of shared clonotypes between healthy human individuals (dated by TCRdb to between 2020 and 2021). Receptors were amplified or captured by the immunoSEQ multiplex PCR assay. The table comes from immuneACCESS by way of TCRdb, which keeps in-frame sequences with V and J called. Part of the clones is missing from these tables; in studies checked, under half for an unresolved V gene and the rest for unknown reasons. In this sample the table shows millions of clones, 85% to 95% of which occur a single time. Around 0.13% of the sample lies in the top ten. Material: naive CD4+ T cells sorted from blood. This specimen's cell subset or site label, interpreted: CD45RA+ positively selected. The receptors here all came from a man aged 18 to 29 in good health.

This clone occurred once. CDR3 DNA: TGTGCCATCAGTGACTGGGCCCTGGGGAATGAGCAGTTCTTC. Translated: CAISDWALGNEQFF. The chain joins TRBV10-3 to TRBJ2-1, with D hard to call. CDR1 and CDR2 (germline): ENHRY, SYGVKD. Trimming took off 3 bases at V and 7 bases at J, with 13 bases between the two ends. CDR3 length: 14 amino acids.

V and J are TRBV27 and TRBJ1-2, with 9 bases identical to TRBD1. CDR1 and CDR2 (germline): MNHEY, SMNVEV (reference sequence). The junction had 8 bases not matched to a gene; V was cut back by 5 bases and J by 4 bases. This CDR3 has 15 amino acids. CDR3 residues: CASSPQQGATYGYTF. The CDR3 DNA follows: TGTGCCAGCAGTCCCCAACAGGGGGCGACCTATGGCTACACCTTC.

The chain is built from TRBV7-3 and TRBJ2-1; TRBD1 matches 8 bases. The CDR3 has 14 residues. Germline CDR1 is SGHTA and CDR2 is FQGTGA. Losses at the gene ends were 2 bases for V and 9 bases for J; bases not matched to a gene: 6. CDR3 sequence: CASSLGSQGGEQFF. Here the CDR3 DNA reads TGTGCCAGCAGCTTAGGGTCACAGGGGGGTGAGCAGTTCTTC.

This chain links TRBV11-2 with TRBJ1-2; TRBD1 might be the D (5 bases). CDR3 size: 13 residues. V was clipped by 3 bases and J by 2 bases, with 7 bases between them. Germline CDR1 is SGHAT and CDR2 is FQNNGV. The CDR3 nucleotides are TGTGCCAGCAGCTTCAGGGAAAACTATGGCTACACCTTC. Its translation is CASSFRENYGYTF.

This clone was seen a few times. This chain uses TRBV6-5 with TRBJ1-2; 11 nucleotides agree with TRBD1. This CDR3 is 15 amino acids long. V lost 1 base and J lost 6; bases outside the gene matches: 4. Germline values: CDR1 MNHEY, CDR2 SVGAGI. Here the CDR3 reads CASSYFGQGAHGYTF. The CDR3 DNA is TGTGCCAGCAGTTACTTTGGACAGGGGGCGCATGGCTACACCTTC.

The V call is TRBV6-1, the J call TRBJ1-1; D gene uncertain. With 8 bases removed from V and 1 base from J, the gap between germline ends came to 14 bases. Germline CDR1 reads MNHNS; CDR2 reads SASEGT. The CDR3 has 14 amino acids. CDR3 sequence (DNA): TGTGCCAGCCTCCACAGACCCGAGAACACTGAAGCTTTCTTT. It yields the protein CASLHRPENTEAFF.

This rearrangement joins TRBV10-3 to TRBJ1-1, with 8 bases lining up with TRBD1. Germline V gene lookup returns CDR1 ENHRY and CDR2 SYGVKD. V lost 3 bases and J lost 4; bases outside the gene matches: 7. The CDR3 totals 15 residues. The CDR3 coding sequence is TGTGCCATCAGTGATAGTCGGACAGGGTTCACTGAAGCTTTCTTT. Translating it yields CAISDSRTGFTEAFF.

The CDR3 region has the DNA TGTGCCAGTAGTACCCCGGGGGCGGCTACGCAGTATTTT. This sequence encodes CASSTPGAATQYF. The chain combines TRBV19 with TRBJ2-3; D might be TRBD1 or TRBD2, each matching 6 bases. V gave up 4 bases and J gave up 8 bases, with 13 bases separating them. This CDR3 has 13 amino acids. Germline-derived CDR1 and CDR2 are LNHDA and SQIVND (reference sequence).

The chain is built from TRBV18 and TRBJ1-2, with 7 bases fitting TRBD1. The CDR3 runs 13 residues. Looked up from germline, CDR1 is KGHSH and CDR2 is LQKENI. V dropped 4 bases and J dropped 8; count of bases not matched to a gene: 7. CDR3 nucleotide sequence: TGTGCCAGCTCACTTGGGACAGATCAAGGCTACACCTTC. Its translation is CASSLGTDQGYTF.

The V and J genes are TRBV6-5 and TRBJ2-7; 8 nucleotides agree with TRBD2. J lost 3 bases, V lost 4 bases, and 8 bases had no gene match. This CDR3 comprises 15 residues. The V gene's germline CDR1 is MNHEY and CDR2 SVGAGI. The DNA for the CDR3 is TGTGCCAGCAGTTTATCGGCGGGAGGAAACTACGAGCAGTACTTC. As protein: CASSLSAGGNYEQYF.

The V and J genes are TRBV7-2 and TRBJ2-5; the match to TRBD2 covers 10 bases. V shed 2 bases, J shed 2 bases, and the junction held 11 bases outside the gene matches. CDR3 length: 18 residues. The germline V gene encodes CDR1 SGHTA and CDR2 FQGNSA. Written as DNA, the CDR3 is TGTGCCAGCAGCTTACAGCTCCCACTAGCGGGATTACAAGAGACCCAGTACTTC. It specifies CASSLQLPLAGLQETQYF.

The table lists this clone with a few counts. The chain has TRBV6-6 and TRBJ2-7; the D is unclear. Germline lookup yields CDR1 MNHNY and CDR2 SVGAGI (reference sequence). V shed 4 bases and J shed 6 bases, with 10 bases lying between them. The CDR3 loop spans 12 amino acids. CDR3 in DNA: TGTGCCAGCAGTTCCCCGAACCTCGAGCAGTACTTC. The encoded protein is CASSSPNLEQYF.